Each of the 24 T cell receptor beta chains below was sequenced from the same sample in a study of control samples from healthy donors and cancer patients (dated by TCRdb to about 2020). Library construction relied on the immunoSEQ multiplex PCR assay. The clones in this table, taken by TCRdb from immuneACCESS, are in-frame only. Not every clone is retained; where verified, under half of the shortfall comes from an unresolved V gene, and the cause of the rest is unknown. The sample table records more than 100,000 clones; roughly 89% of these occur just once. Roughly 8% of the sample is held by the ten biggest clonotypes. The sample was PBMCs. These TCRs come from a man in his forties or fifties with head and neck cancer.

This chain links TRBV27 with TRBJ1-5; 7 bases are shared with TRBD1. The CDR3 runs to 14 residues. After removal of 3 bases from V and 4 bases from J, the junction contained 3 bases not matched to a gene. Per the germline V gene, CDR1 is MNHEY and CDR2 is SMNVEV (reference sequence). The CDR3 bases are TGTGCCAGCAGTTTCAGGGGGTCAAATCAGCCCCAGCATTTT. Protein sequence: CASSFRGSNQPQHF.

The chain employs TRBV5-5 and TRBJ2-7; D is unclear. Trimming removed 5 bases from V and 3 bases from J, with 12 bases in between. The CDR3 length is 13 residues. The V gene's germline CDR1 is SGHKS and CDR2 YYEKEE (reference sequence). The CDR3, as DNA: TGTGCCAGCAGTCCTTGGGGTTACTACGAGCAGTACTTC. Protein: CASSPWGYYEQYF.

This clone was seen once. The chain couples TRBV5-6 to TRBJ1-4; possibly TRBD1 for D (6 bases). CDR1 SGHDT and CDR2 YYEEEE come from the germline V gene. The CDR3 length is 15 residues. V was cut by 4 bases and J by 0 bases, with 10 bases left in between. DNA for the CDR3: TGTGCCAGCAGCCTGTACAGGGCAACTAATGAAAAACTGTTTTTT. Its protein is CASSLYRATNEKLFF.

The J gene is TRBJ2-1, the V gene TRBV4-2; possible D gene TRBD1, 6 bases. The V gene lost 4 bases and the J gene lost 2 bases, with 6 bases spanning the gap. The CDR3 runs 13 residues. Germline V gives CDR1 LGHNA, CDR2 YNFKEQ. The CDR3 coding sequence is TGTGCCAGCAGCCGGACAGCCTACAATGAGCAGTTCTTC. It yields the protein CASSRTAYNEQFF.

The chain combines TRBV6-1 with TRBJ1-2; D is unresolved. Trimming took off 5 bases at V and 5 bases at J, with 21 bases between the two ends. Germline values: CDR1 MNHNS, CDR2 SASEGT. This CDR3 is 16 amino acids long. The CDR3 region has the DNA TGTGCCAGCAGTCAAGGCTCCCCTGGGCCAGTTTATGGCTACACCTTC. Residues: CASSQGSPGPVYGYTF.

This clone has ten or more counts. The same CDR3 arises from other DNA sequences in this sample as well. The chain joins TRBV3-1 (or the pseudogene TRBV3-2) to TRBJ1-2, with a weak D call TRBD1 (6 bases). V was cut by 0 bases and J by 4 bases, with 9 bases left in between. CDR3 size: 14 residues. Germline V lookup: CDR1 LGHDT, CDR2 YNNKEL (reference sequence). The CDR3 reads CASSQDTGIYGYTF. The CDR3 DNA reads TGTGCCAGCAGCCAAGATACAGGGATCTATGGCTACACCTTC.

This clone was detected only once. The genes are TRBV7-2 and TRBJ1-1; 8 bases map to TRBD1. CDR3 size: 13 residues. J lost 4 bases, V lost 4 bases, and 2 bases had no gene match. Germline V gives CDR1 SGHTA, CDR2 FQGNSA. The CDR3 here is CASSSQGGTEAFF. CDR3 nucleotide sequence: TGTGCCAGCAGCTCACAGGGGGGCACTGAAGCTTTCTTT. Together with reference TRBV7-2 and TRBJ1-1, the CDR3 gives the full variable domain: GAGVSQSPSNKVTEKGKDVELRCDPISGHTALYWYRQSLGQGLEFLIYFQGNSAPDKSGLPSDRFSAERTGGSVSTLTIQRTQQEDSAVYLCASSSQGGTEAFFGQGTRLTVV.

For this clone: Other nucleotide sequences in the sample specify the same CDR3. The chain uses TRBV27 and TRBJ2-1; D may correspond to TRBD1 or TRBD2 (5 bases each). The V and J ends lost 3 bases and 6 bases respectively, with 6 bases between them. This CDR3 contains 12 residues. Germline V lookup: CDR1 MNHEY, CDR2 SMNVEV (reference sequence). The CDR3 sequence: CASSFGGNEQFF. CDR3 nucleotide sequence: TGTGCCAGCAGTTTTGGGGGCAATGAGCAGTTCTTC.

The rearrangement links TRBV4-1 to TRBJ2-3, with TRBD1 as a possible D gene (6 bases). V lost 4 bases, J lost 1 base, and 24 bases lay in between. CDR3 length equals 19 residues. Germline CDR1 reads MGHRA; CDR2 reads YSYEKL. CDR3 amino acids: CASSPQRRGPKGGTDTQYF. Here the CDR3 DNA reads TGCGCCAGCAGCCCCCAGCGTAGAGGGCCTAAGGGGGGCACAGATACGCAGTATTTT.

V is TRBV9 and J is TRBJ1-1; the D gene is possibly TRBD1 (5 bases). V was clipped by 3 bases and J by 6 bases, with 9 bases between them. The CDR3 runs 12 residues. CDR1 SGDLS and CDR2 YYNGEE come from the germline V gene. The CDR3 sequence: CASSARGAEAFF. As DNA, the CDR3 is TGTGCCAGCAGCGCCCGGGGCGCTGAAGCTTTCTTT.

The V and J genes are TRBV6-5 and TRBJ2-3, with 7 bases fitting TRBD2. The CDR3 runs 13 residues. The J segment lost 6 bases and the V segment lost 3 bases, leaving 3 bases of the junction unmatched. Germline V gene lookup returns CDR1 MNHEY and CDR2 SVGAGI. The CDR3 is CASSYGSGDTQYF. The CDR3 DNA follows: TGTGCCAGCAGTTATGGTAGCGGGGATACGCAGTATTTT.

The rearrangement links TRBV6-6 to TRBJ2-5, with TRBD2 matching 11 bases. The CDR3 spans 16 residues. J lost 4 bases, V lost 2 bases, and 6 bases had no gene match. The germline gives CDR1 MNHNY, CDR2 SVGAGI (reference sequence). The CDR3 coding sequence is TGTGCCAGCAGTTACGACCCTAGCGGGAGGACAGAGACCCAGTACTTC. Encoded protein: CASSYDPSGRTETQYF.

The V gene is TRBV3-1 (or the pseudogene TRBV3-2), the J gene TRBJ1-4; D might be TRBD1 (5 bases). Trimming shortened V by 1 base and J by 3 bases, and 12 bases separated the two germline ends. The CDR3 loop spans 16 amino acids. CDR1 is LGHDT and CDR2 is YNNKEL in the germline V gene (reference sequence). CDR3 loop: CASSQALRGSNEKLFF. CDR3 nucleotide sequence: TGTGCCAGCAGCCAAGCTCTCCGGGGGTCTAATGAAAAACTGTTTTTT.

The chain joins TRBV28 to TRBJ1-4; TRBD1 aligns across 7 bases. Germline-derived CDR1 and CDR2 are MDHEN and SYDVKM. This CDR3 has 15 residues. V lost 5 bases to trimming and J lost 8 bases; unmatched junction nucleotides: 11. CDR3 loop: CASSPIDRVREKLFF. The CDR3 coding sequence is TGTGCCAGCAGTCCTATAGACAGGGTGAGGGAAAAACTGTTTTTT.

This clone occurred a few times. The rearrangement links TRBV27 to TRBJ1-5; possibly TRBD1 for D (5 bases). The germline V and J ends were trimmed by 5 bases and 1 base, with 12 bases remaining between them. The CDR3 sequence is 15 residues long. Per the germline V gene, CDR1 is MNHEY and CDR2 is SMNVEV (reference sequence). The CDR3 region has the DNA TGTGCCAGCAGTCCCGGGACTCCCAGCAATCAGCCCCAGCATTTT. Translating gives CASSPGTPSNQPQHF.

The rearrangement joins TRBV5-1 to TRBJ2-1; 9 bases agree with TRBD2. With 5 bases clipped from V and 0 bases from J, the junction kept 3 bases outside the gene matches. In germline, CDR1 is SGHRS, CDR2 YFSETQ. CDR3 length: 15 residues. The CDR3 DNA reads TGCGCCAGCAGTTTTAGCGGGAGCTCCTACAATGAGCAGTTCTTC. Translation gives CASSFSGSSYNEQFF.

Here the CDR3 DNA reads TGTGCCAGCAGTTCACCCGGGATGACTGACTACACCTTC. Its translation: CASSSPGMTDYTF. J is TRBJ1-2 and V is TRBV27; D call uncertain. Germline loops: CDR1 MNHEY, CDR2 SMNVEV (reference sequence). V lost 4 bases and J lost 10, with 16 bases in between. This CDR3 is built from 13 residues.

This clone was counted once. The CDR3 DNA reads TGCGCCAGCAGCCAGCGGGCGCTCTACGAGCAGTACTTC. Amino acid sequence: CASSQRALYEQYF. The V call is TRBV4-1, the J call TRBJ2-7; D may be TRBD2 (5 bases). CDR1 is MGHRA and CDR2 is YSYEKL in the germline V gene. Trimming removed 3 bases from V and 3 bases from J, with 9 bases in between. The CDR3 is made up of 13 amino acids.

This CDR3 reads CASSLVGAGANVLTF. Here the CDR3 DNA reads TGTGCCAGCAGCTTAGTAGGGGCCGGGGCCAACGTCCTGACTTTC. The chain joins TRBV7-2 to TRBJ2-6; D is perhaps TRBD1 (5 bases). Germline CDR1 SGHTA, CDR2 FQGNSA. The germline V and J ends were trimmed by 1 base and 4 bases, with 8 bases remaining between them. The length of the CDR3 is 15 residues.

The V and J genes are TRBV7-6 and TRBJ2-2; D might be TRBD1 (5 bases). V was cut by 1 base and J by 6 bases, with 12 bases left in between. Germline CDR1 and CDR2: SGHVS and FNYEAQ. The CDR3 consists of 15 residues. CDR3 in DNA: TGTGCCAGCAGCTTAGTGGCAGGGATGGCCGGGGAGCTGTTTTTT. Amino acids: CASSLVAGMAGELFF. Full variable domain (remainder filled in from reference TRBV7-6 and TRBJ2-2): GAGVSQSPRYKVTKRGQDVALRCDPISGHVSLYWYRQALGQGPEFLTYFNYEAQQDKSGLPNDRFSAERPEGSISTLTIQRTEQRDSAMYRCASSLVAGMAGELFFGEGSRLTVL.

The chain joins TRBV2 to TRBJ2-1; D is possibly TRBD1 (6 bases). CDR1 is SNHLY and CDR2 is FYNNEI in the germline V gene. This CDR3 region has 14 residues. V was cut by 10 bases and J by 0 bases, with 13 bases left in between. The DNA for the CDR3 is TGTGCCACCCGGACAGATATCTCCTACAATGAGCAGTTCTTC. Translated, it gives CATRTDISYNEQFF.

The V and J genes are TRBV3-1 (or the pseudogene TRBV3-2) and TRBJ2-3; TRBD2 matches 7 bases. With V trimmed by 4 bases and J by 4 bases, 5 bases remained unmatched. This CDR3 has 14 residues. CDR1 and CDR2 (germline): LGHDT, YNNKEL (reference sequence). The CDR3 reads CASSPYGGADTQYF. CDR3 bases: TGTGCCAGCAGCCCCTATGGGGGGGCAGATACGCAGTATTTT.

The chain is built from TRBV27 and TRBJ1-1, with unresolved D. V was trimmed by 2 bases and J by 6 bases, leaving 10 bases between them. The CDR3 length is 13 residues. Germline assignment: CDR1 MNHEY and CDR2 SMNVEV (reference sequence). The CDR3 DNA sequence: TGTGCCAGCAGTTTAACACGGCGCGCTGAAGCTTTCTTT. Translating it yields CASSLTRRAEAFF.

For this clone: The same CDR3 is also encoded by other DNA sequences in this sample. The CDR3 loop reads CASSPYGAAPGTEAFF. The DNA for the CDR3 is TGTGCCAGCAGTCCTTACGGGGCAGCCCCTGGCACTGAAGCTTTCTTT. V and J are TRBV6-6 and TRBJ1-1, with a tentative D call TRBD1 (5 bases). The V and J ends lost 5 bases and 4 bases respectively, with 20 bases between them. Germline assignment: CDR1 MNHNY and CDR2 SVGAGI (reference sequence). The CDR3 sequence is 16 residues long.